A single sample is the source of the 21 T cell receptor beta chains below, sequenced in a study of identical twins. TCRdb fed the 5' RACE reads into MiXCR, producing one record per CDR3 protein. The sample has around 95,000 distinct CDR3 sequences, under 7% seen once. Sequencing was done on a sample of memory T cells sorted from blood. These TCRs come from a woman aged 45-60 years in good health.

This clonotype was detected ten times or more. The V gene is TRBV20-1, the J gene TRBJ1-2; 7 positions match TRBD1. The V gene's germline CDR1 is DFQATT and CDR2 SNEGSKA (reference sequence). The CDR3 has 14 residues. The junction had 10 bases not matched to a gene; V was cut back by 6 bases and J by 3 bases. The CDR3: CSARTGASDYGYTF. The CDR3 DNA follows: TGCAGTGCAAGGACAGGTGCGAGTGACTATGGCTACACCTTC.

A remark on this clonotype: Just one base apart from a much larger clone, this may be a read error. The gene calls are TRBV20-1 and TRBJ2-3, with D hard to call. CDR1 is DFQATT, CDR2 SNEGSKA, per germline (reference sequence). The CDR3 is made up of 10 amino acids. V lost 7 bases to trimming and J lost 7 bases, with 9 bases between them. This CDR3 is CSVGEHTQYF. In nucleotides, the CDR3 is TGCAGTGTCGGAGAGCATACGCAGTATTTT.

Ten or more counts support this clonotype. This chain's CDR3 is CASSLNQVNEQFF. CDR3 in DNA: TGTGCCAGCAGCTTAAATCAGGTCAATGAGCAGTTCTTC. V gene TRBV7-3 combines with J gene TRBJ2-1; D is ambiguous. The germline V gene encodes CDR1 SGHTA and CDR2 FQGTGA. The V gene lost 1 base and the J gene lost 6 bases, with 7 bases spanning the gap. The CDR3 totals 13 residues.

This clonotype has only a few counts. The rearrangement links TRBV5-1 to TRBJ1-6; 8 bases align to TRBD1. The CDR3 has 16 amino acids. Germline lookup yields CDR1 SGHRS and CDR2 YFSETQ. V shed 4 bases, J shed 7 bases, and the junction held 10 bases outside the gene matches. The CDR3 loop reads CASSKQGQAKNSPLHF. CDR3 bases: TGCGCCAGCAGCAAGCAGGGACAGGCGAAAAATTCACCCCTCCACTTT.

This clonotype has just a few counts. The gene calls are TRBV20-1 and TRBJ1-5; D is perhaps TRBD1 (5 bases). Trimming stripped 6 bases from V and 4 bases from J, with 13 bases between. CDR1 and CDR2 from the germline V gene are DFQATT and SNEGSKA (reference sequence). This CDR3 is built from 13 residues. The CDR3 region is CSAGGEKNQPQHF. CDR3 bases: TGCAGTGCCGGGGGGGAAAAGAATCAGCCCCAGCATTTT.

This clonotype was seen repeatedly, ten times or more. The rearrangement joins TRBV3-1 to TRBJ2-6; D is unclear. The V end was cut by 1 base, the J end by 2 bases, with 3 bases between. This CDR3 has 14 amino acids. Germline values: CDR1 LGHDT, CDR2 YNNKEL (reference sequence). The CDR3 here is CASSQVAGANVLTF. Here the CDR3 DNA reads TGTGCCAGCAGCCAAGTAGCTGGGGCCAACGTCCTGACTTTC. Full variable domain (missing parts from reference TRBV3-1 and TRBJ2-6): DTAVSQTPKYLVTQMGNDKSIKCEQNLGHDTMYWYKQDSKKFLKIMFSYNNKELIINETVPNRFSPKSPDKAHLNLHINSLELGDSAVYFCASSQVAGANVLTFGAGSRLTVL.

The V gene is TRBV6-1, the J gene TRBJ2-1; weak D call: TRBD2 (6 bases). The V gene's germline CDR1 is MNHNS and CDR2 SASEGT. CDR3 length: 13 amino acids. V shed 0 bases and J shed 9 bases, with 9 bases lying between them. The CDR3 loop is CASSEALAGEQFF. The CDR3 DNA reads TGTGCCAGCAGTGAAGCACTAGCTGGTGAGCAGTTCTTC.

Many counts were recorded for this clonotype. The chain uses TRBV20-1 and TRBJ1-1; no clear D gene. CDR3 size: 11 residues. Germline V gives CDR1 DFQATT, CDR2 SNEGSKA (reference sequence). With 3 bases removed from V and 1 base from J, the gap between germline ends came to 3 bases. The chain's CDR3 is CSARRNTEAFF. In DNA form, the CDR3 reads TGCAGTGCTAGGAGGAACACTGAAGCTTTCTTT.

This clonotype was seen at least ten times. The CDR3, as DNA: TGTGCCATCAGTGAGTCTCCGTACCCAAGGGGCGGGAGCAACGAGCAGTACTTC. The encoded protein is CAISESPYPRGGSNEQYF. The chain uses TRBV10-3 and TRBJ2-7; TRBD2 agrees at 7 bases. The CDR3 is made up of 18 amino acids. The germline V gene has CDR1 ENHRY and CDR2 SYGVKD. Trimming cost V 0 bases and J 5 bases; bases outside gene matches: 16.

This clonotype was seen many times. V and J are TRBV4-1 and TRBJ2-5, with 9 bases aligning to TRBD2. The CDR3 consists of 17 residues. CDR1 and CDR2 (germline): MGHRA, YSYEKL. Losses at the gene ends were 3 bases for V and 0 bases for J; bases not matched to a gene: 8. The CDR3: CASSHEAGGPDQETQYF. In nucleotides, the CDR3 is TGCGCCAGCAGCCACGAGGCGGGAGGGCCGGACCAAGAGACCCAGTACTTC.

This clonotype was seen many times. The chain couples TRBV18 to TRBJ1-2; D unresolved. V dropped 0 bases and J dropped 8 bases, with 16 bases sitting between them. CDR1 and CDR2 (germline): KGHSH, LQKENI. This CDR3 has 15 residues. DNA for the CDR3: TGTGCCAGCTCACCACCGGTACGGGCCGGGTACGGCTACACCTTC. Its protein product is CASSPPVRAGYGYTF.

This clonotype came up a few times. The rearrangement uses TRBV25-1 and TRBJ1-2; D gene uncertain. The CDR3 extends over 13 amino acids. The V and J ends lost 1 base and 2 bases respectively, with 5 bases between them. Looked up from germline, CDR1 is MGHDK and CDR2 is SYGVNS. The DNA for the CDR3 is TGTGCCAGCAGTGAATCAGGCAACTATGGCTACACCTTC. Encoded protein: CASSESGNYGYTF.

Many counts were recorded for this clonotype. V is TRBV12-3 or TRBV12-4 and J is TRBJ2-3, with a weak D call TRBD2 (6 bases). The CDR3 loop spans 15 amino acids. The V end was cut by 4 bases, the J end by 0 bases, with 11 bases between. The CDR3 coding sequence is TGTGCCAGCAGTTCCGGGAGTTCAAGCACAGATACGCAGTATTTT. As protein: CASSSGSSSTDTQYF.

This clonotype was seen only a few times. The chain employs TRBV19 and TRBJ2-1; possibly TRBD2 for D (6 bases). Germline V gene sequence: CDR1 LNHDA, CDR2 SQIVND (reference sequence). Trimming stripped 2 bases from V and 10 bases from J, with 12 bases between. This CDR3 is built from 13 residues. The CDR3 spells CASSIRSRGEQFF. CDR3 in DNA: TGTGCCAGTAGTATAAGGTCACGGGGGGAGCAGTTCTTC.

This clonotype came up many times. The CDR3 is CASSLEGAETQYF. CDR3 bases: TGCGCCAGCAGCTTGGAAGGCGCAGAGACCCAGTACTTC. The chain combines TRBV5-1 with TRBJ2-5; D is unresolved. Trimming left V 0 bases short and J 4 bases short, with 7 bases between. The CDR3 loop spans 13 amino acids. Germline CDR1 is SGHRS and CDR2 is YFSETQ.

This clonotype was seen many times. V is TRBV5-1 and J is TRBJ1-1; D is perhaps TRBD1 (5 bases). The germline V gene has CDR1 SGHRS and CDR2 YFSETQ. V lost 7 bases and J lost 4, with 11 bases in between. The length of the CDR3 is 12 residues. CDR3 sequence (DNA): TGCGCCAGCCATGACGGGGGCACTGAAGCTTTCTTT. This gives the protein CASHDGGTEAFF.

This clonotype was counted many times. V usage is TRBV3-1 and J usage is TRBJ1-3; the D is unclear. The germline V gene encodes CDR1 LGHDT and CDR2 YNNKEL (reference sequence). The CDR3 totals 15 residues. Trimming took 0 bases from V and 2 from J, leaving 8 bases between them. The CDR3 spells CASSQDLRAGNTIYF. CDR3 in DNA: TGTGCCAGCAGCCAAGATCTACGGGCTGGAAACACCATATATTTT.

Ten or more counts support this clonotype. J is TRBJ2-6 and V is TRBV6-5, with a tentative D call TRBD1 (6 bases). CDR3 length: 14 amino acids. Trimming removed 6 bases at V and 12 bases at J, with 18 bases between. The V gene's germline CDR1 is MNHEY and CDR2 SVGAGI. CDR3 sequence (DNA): TGTGCCAGCAGGGGGGCTGGGGGCGCTACCGTCCTGACTTTC. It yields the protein CASRGAGGATVLTF.

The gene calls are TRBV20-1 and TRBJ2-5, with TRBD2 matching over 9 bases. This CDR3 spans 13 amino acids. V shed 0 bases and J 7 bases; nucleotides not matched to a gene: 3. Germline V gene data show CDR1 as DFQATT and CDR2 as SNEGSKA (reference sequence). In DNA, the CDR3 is TGCAGTGCTAGAGACGTAGCGGGAGTGACCCAGTACTTC. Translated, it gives CSARDVAGVTQYF.

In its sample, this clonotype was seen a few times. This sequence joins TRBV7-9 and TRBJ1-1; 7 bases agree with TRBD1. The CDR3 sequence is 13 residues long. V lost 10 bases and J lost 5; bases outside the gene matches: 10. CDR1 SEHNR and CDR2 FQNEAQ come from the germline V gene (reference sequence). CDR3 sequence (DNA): TGTGCCACTATACGACAGGGAGGTACTGAAGCTTTCTTT. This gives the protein CATIRQGGTEAFF. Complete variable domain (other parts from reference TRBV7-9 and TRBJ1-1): DTGVSQNPRHKITKRGQNVTFRCDPISEHNRLYWYRQTLGQGPEFLTYFQNEAQLEKSRLLSDRFSAERPKGSFSTLEIQRTEQGDSAMYLCATIRQGGTEAFFGQGTRLTVV.

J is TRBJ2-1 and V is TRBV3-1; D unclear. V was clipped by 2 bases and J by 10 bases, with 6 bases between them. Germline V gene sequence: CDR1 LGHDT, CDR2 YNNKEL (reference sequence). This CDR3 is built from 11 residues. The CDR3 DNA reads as TGTGCCAGCAGCCAACGGTGGGAGCAGTTCTTC. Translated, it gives CASSQRWEQFF.